A single sample is the source of the 26 T cell receptor beta chains below, sequenced in a study of cytomegalovirus exposure and HLA in healthy donors. Generated by immunoSEQ multiplex PCR, the TCRdb table keeps only in-frame clones and is missing some. The sample carries 71,000 or so clones, around 94% recorded once. Sequencing was carried out using PBMCs. These receptors came from a woman aged 18-29 years in good health and CMV-seronegative.

The chain is built from TRBV7-9 and TRBJ1-4; D gene ambiguous. This CDR3 is 13 amino acids long. Germline V gene data show CDR1 as SEHNR and CDR2 as FQNEAQ (reference sequence). V was pared by 1 base and J by 11 bases, with 11 bases between. CDR3 sequence reads: CASSLGGMRKLFF. CDR3 coding DNA: TGTGCCAGCAGCTTAGGAGGGATGAGGAAACTGTTTTTT.

The CDR3 DNA sequence: TGTGCCAGCAGCGTAGGTGGCTTCCCCTACAATGAGCAGTTCTTC. Its protein product is CASSVGGFPYNEQFF. This rearrangement joins TRBV9 to TRBJ2-1; no reliable D call. Germline CDR1 and CDR2: SGDLS and YYNGEE. The CDR3 is 15 residues long. The germline V and J ends were trimmed by 0 bases and 2 bases, with 9 bases remaining between them.

This chain uses TRBV19 with TRBJ1-5, with 7 bases matching TRBD1. This CDR3 contains 16 residues. V was pared by 4 bases and J by 2 bases, with 8 bases of the junction left unmatched. Germline CDR1 and CDR2: LNHDA and SQIVND (reference sequence). The CDR3 loop is CASSTQTGFRNQPQHF. CDR3 coding DNA: TGTGCCAGTAGTACGCAGACAGGGTTTCGCAATCAGCCCCAGCATTTT.

This sequence joins TRBV2 and TRBJ2-1; the match to TRBD1 covers 7 bases. CDR3 length equals 16 residues. After removal of 8 bases from V and 4 bases from J, the junction contained 14 bases not matched to a gene. CDR1 is SNHLY and CDR2 is FYNNEI in the germline V gene. The CDR3 loop reads CASGDRGQRLYNEQFF. CDR3 bases: TGTGCCAGCGGAGATCGGGGACAGCGACTTTACAATGAGCAGTTCTTC.

The J gene is TRBJ2-1, the V gene TRBV2; TRBD2 aligns across 7 bases. The junction had 1 base not matched to a gene; V was cut back by 2 bases and J by 0 bases. Germline loops: CDR1 SNHLY, CDR2 FYNNEI. The CDR3 has 15 amino acids. CDR3 loop: CASSERGSSYNEQFF. The DNA for the CDR3 is TGTGCCAGCAGTGAACGCGGGAGCTCCTACAATGAGCAGTTCTTC.

This clone was seen only once. Here the CDR3 DNA reads TGTGCCAGCAGCATTAGGGACAGGGGGTTGAGCACAGATACGCAGTATTTT. Its protein product is CASSIRDRGLSTDTQYF. This chain connects TRBV7-6 to TRBJ2-3; 11 nucleotides match TRBD1. Germline V lookup: CDR1 SGHVS, CDR2 FNYEAQ. This CDR3 spans 17 amino acids. Losses at the gene ends were 5 bases for V and 0 bases for J; bases not matched to a gene: 7.

The chain has TRBV27 and TRBJ2-3; D may be TRBD1 (6 bases). The V end lost 3 bases, the J end lost 2 bases, and 15 bases lay between the germline ends. CDR1 is MNHEY and CDR2 is SMNVEV in the germline V gene (reference sequence). The CDR3 contains 16 residues. CDR3 bases: TGTGCCAGCAGTTTGCCAGGGGCAGTAACCACAGATACGCAGTATTTT. It yields the protein CASSLPGAVTTDTQYF.

This rearrangement joins TRBV6-6 to TRBJ2-3; the match to TRBD2 covers 8 bases. Per germline, CDR1 MNHNY and CDR2 SVGAGI (reference sequence). This CDR3 contains 15 residues. J lost 1 base, V lost 6 bases, and 6 bases had no gene match. This CDR3 is CASSKLAEGTDTQYF. The CDR3 DNA follows: TGTGCCAGCAGCAAACTAGCGGAAGGCACAGATACGCAGTATTTT.

This clone was seen just once. This chain links TRBV7-2 with TRBJ1-1; D call uncertain. The CDR3 is 13 residues long. Germline assignment: CDR1 SGHTA and CDR2 FQGNSA. With 0 bases removed from V and 8 bases from J, the gap between germline ends came to 10 bases. The CDR3 loop is CASSLAQAVEAFF. CDR3 sequence (DNA): TGTGCCAGCAGCTTAGCTCAAGCGGTAGAAGCTTTCTTT.

The chain recombines TRBV6-5 with TRBJ2-7; 7 bases map to TRBD1. From germline, CDR1 is MNHEY and CDR2 SVGAGI. This CDR3 is 13 amino acids long. With 6 bases clipped from V and 4 bases from J, the junction kept 6 bases outside the gene matches. The CDR3 DNA follows: TGTGCCAGCAGCCGCAAACAGGGGTACGAGCAGTACTTC. Its translation is CASSRKQGYEQYF.

The chain recombines TRBV11-3 with TRBJ2-1; 8 positions match TRBD2. Germline V gene lookup returns CDR1 SGHNT and CDR2 YENEEA. There are 15 residues in the CDR3. V was pared by 4 bases and J by 7 bases, with 9 bases of the junction left unmatched. DNA for the CDR3: TGTGCCAGCAGCTCGCTAGCGGGTGCTCGTAATGAGCAGTTCTTC. It encodes CASSSLAGARNEQFF.

The chain has TRBV10-3 and TRBJ1-1; D remains unclear. Between the trimmed V and J ends, which lost 10 bases and 5 bases, there was a span of 17 bases. Germline values: CDR1 ENHRY, CDR2 SYGVKD. This CDR3 has 13 residues. The CDR3 sequence is CATLREEVTEAFF. The CDR3 region has the DNA TGTGCCACCCTACGGGAGGAGGTAACTGAAGCTTTCTTT.

The chain couples TRBV10-3 to TRBJ1-2, with TRBD1 matching 11 bases. Trimming cost V 5 bases and J 2 bases; bases outside gene matches: 4. CDR1 and CDR2 (germline): ENHRY, SYGVKD. The CDR3 contains 15 residues. CDR3 region: CAISPGTGGNYGYTF. The CDR3 DNA reads as TGTGCCATCAGTCCCGGGACAGGGGGAAACTATGGCTACACCTTC.

This sequence joins TRBV6-4 and TRBJ2-3, with 8 bases fitting TRBD2. The length of the CDR3 is 15 residues. Germline CDR1 reads MRHNA; CDR2 reads SNTAGT. V lost 6 bases to trimming and J lost 6 bases; unmatched junction nucleotides: 11. CDR3 in DNA: TGTGCCAGCAGCCAACGAGCGGGAGTAAGCGATACGCAGTATTTT. Protein product: CASSQRAGVSDTQYF.

The chain carries TRBV6-5 and TRBJ2-3, with a possible D match to TRBD2 (6 bases). CDR3 length: 16 residues. Trimming pared 3 bases from V and 3 bases from J, leaving 16 bases between. Germline CDR1 reads MNHEY; CDR2 reads SVGAGI. CDR3: CASSYLGGTGTDTQYF. DNA for the CDR3: TGTGCCAGCAGTTATTTGGGCGGGACGGGGACAGATACGCAGTATTTT.

In its sample, this clone was seen a few times. This chain connects TRBV27 to TRBJ2-5; 8 positions agree with TRBD2. After removal of 4 bases from V and 5 bases from J, the junction contained 12 bases not matched to a gene. The CDR3 runs 16 residues. Germline values: CDR1 MNHEY, CDR2 SMNVEV (reference sequence). The CDR3 spells CASSSPQAGAGETQYF. CDR3 coding DNA: TGTGCCAGCAGTTCGCCCCAAGCGGGAGCTGGGGAGACCCAGTACTTC.

This chain uses TRBV29-1 with TRBJ1-1; no clear D. This CDR3 is 13 amino acids long. Trimming took off 5 bases at V and 1 base at J, with 11 bases between the two ends. Germline CDR1 and CDR2: SQVTM and ANQGSEA. CDR3 sequence: CSVTRVTNTEAFF. The CDR3 DNA is TGCAGCGTTACACGGGTTACGAACACTGAAGCTTTCTTT. The whole variable domain, remainder taken from reference TRBV29-1 and TRBJ1-1, is SAVISQKPSRDICQRGTSLTIQCQVDSQVTMMFWYRQQPGQSLTLIATANQGSEATYESGFVIDKFPISRPNLTFSTLTVSNMSPEDSSIYLCSVTRVTNTEAFFGQGTRLTVV.

The chain has TRBV19 and TRBJ1-2, with TRBD1 identical over 10 bases. With 7 bases clipped from V and 4 bases from J, the junction kept 9 bases outside the gene matches. The CDR3 loop spans 15 amino acids. Germline V CDR1 and CDR2: LNHDA, SQIVND (reference sequence). CDR3 bases: TGTGCCAGTACCAAGGACAGGGGGACCCCCTATGGCTACACCTTC. It codes for CASTKDRGTPYGYTF.

The J gene is TRBJ2-6, the V gene TRBV7-9; D is unresolved. Trimming left V 4 bases short and J 2 bases short, with 12 bases between. Germline lookup yields CDR1 SEHNR and CDR2 FQNEAQ (reference sequence). The length of the CDR3 is 16 residues. The CDR3 DNA sequence: TGTGCCAGCAGCTCCTATCAGGAAGCTGGGGCCAACGTCCTGACTTTC. Its translation is CASSSYQEAGANVLTF. Variable domain in full (rest from reference TRBV7-9 and TRBJ2-6): DTGVSQNPRHKITKRGQNVTFRCDPISEHNRLYWYRQTLGQGPEFLTYFQNEAQLEKSRLLSDRFSAERPKGSFSTLEIQRTEQGDSAMYLCASSSYQEAGANVLTFGAGSRLTVL.

V usage is TRBV5-4 and J usage is TRBJ2-1; D not certain. The CDR3 spans 13 residues. The germline CDR1 and CDR2 sequences are SGHNT and YYREEE (reference sequence). V was trimmed by 0 bases and J by 4 bases, leaving 5 bases between them. This CDR3 reads CASSLDNYNEQFF. The CDR3 DNA reads TGTGCCAGCAGCTTGGACAATTACAATGAGCAGTTCTTC.

This clone turned up a few times. This sequence joins TRBV29-1 and TRBJ2-6; 13 nucleotides align to TRBD2. The CDR3 is 19 amino acids. The J segment lost 5 bases and the V segment lost 7 bases, leaving 17 bases of the junction unmatched. Germline V gene lookup returns CDR1 SQVTM and CDR2 ANQGSEA. The CDR3 is CSELAGGPPGLAWANVLTF. The CDR3 coding sequence is TGCAGCGAACTAGCGGGAGGGCCTCCGGGACTGGCCTGGGCCAACGTCCTGACTTTC.

About this clone itself: This specimen includes other DNA sequences encoding the same CDR3. CDR3 sequence reads: CASSLTGNYGYTF. The CDR3 DNA sequence: TGTGCCAGCAGCCTGACAGGGAACTATGGCTACACCTTC. The rearrangement uses TRBV27 and TRBJ1-2, with TRBD1 matching 7 bases. The germline V gene encodes CDR1 MNHEY and CDR2 SMNVEV (reference sequence). The CDR3 totals 13 residues. V gave up 6 bases and J gave up 2 bases; unmatched junction bases: 3.

The CDR3 DNA reads as TGCGCCAGCAGCCGACCAGGTGGAGATACGCAGTATTTT. It translates to CASSRPGGDTQYF. The rearrangement links TRBV4-1 to TRBJ2-3; D not certain. Germline-derived CDR1 and CDR2 are MGHRA and YSYEKL. This CDR3 is 13 amino acids long. V gave up 4 bases and J gave up 5 bases, with 10 bases separating them.

The rearrangement links TRBV2 to TRBJ2-7; D is possibly TRBD2 (5 bases). Germline V lookup: CDR1 SNHLY, CDR2 FYNNEI. The CDR3 consists of 13 residues. V lost 3 bases and J lost 4, with 10 bases in between. For the CDR3, the DNA is TGTGCCAGCAGTGAGGGAGTAGGGTACGAGCAGTACTTC. Translated: CASSEGVGYEQYF. Filled out from reference TRBV2 and TRBJ2-7, the complete variable domain reads EPEVTQTPSHQVTQMGQEVILRCVPISNHLYFYWYRQILGQKVEFLVSFYNNEISEKSEIFDDQFSVERPDGSNFTLKIRSTKLEDSAMYFCASSEGVGYEQYFGPGTRLTVT.

V usage is TRBV28 and J usage is TRBJ1-2, with 8 bases matching TRBD1. With V trimmed by 3 bases and J by 5 bases, 8 bases remained unmatched. CDR3 length: 15 amino acids. Per germline, CDR1 MDHEN and CDR2 SYDVKM. CDR3 residues: CASSLRADRGYGYTF. The CDR3 nucleotides read TGTGCCAGCAGTTTGAGGGCCGACAGGGGTTATGGCTACACCTTC.

This rearrangement joins TRBV27 to TRBJ2-7; TRBD1 aligns across 9 bases. The CDR3 has 15 residues. CDR1 MNHEY and CDR2 SMNVEV come from the germline V gene (reference sequence). V lost 5 bases to trimming and J lost 3 bases; unmatched junction nucleotides: 8. CDR3: CASSRARDRVYEQYF. CDR3 coding DNA: TGTGCCAGCAGTCGCGCTCGGGACAGGGTCTACGAGCAGTACTTC.